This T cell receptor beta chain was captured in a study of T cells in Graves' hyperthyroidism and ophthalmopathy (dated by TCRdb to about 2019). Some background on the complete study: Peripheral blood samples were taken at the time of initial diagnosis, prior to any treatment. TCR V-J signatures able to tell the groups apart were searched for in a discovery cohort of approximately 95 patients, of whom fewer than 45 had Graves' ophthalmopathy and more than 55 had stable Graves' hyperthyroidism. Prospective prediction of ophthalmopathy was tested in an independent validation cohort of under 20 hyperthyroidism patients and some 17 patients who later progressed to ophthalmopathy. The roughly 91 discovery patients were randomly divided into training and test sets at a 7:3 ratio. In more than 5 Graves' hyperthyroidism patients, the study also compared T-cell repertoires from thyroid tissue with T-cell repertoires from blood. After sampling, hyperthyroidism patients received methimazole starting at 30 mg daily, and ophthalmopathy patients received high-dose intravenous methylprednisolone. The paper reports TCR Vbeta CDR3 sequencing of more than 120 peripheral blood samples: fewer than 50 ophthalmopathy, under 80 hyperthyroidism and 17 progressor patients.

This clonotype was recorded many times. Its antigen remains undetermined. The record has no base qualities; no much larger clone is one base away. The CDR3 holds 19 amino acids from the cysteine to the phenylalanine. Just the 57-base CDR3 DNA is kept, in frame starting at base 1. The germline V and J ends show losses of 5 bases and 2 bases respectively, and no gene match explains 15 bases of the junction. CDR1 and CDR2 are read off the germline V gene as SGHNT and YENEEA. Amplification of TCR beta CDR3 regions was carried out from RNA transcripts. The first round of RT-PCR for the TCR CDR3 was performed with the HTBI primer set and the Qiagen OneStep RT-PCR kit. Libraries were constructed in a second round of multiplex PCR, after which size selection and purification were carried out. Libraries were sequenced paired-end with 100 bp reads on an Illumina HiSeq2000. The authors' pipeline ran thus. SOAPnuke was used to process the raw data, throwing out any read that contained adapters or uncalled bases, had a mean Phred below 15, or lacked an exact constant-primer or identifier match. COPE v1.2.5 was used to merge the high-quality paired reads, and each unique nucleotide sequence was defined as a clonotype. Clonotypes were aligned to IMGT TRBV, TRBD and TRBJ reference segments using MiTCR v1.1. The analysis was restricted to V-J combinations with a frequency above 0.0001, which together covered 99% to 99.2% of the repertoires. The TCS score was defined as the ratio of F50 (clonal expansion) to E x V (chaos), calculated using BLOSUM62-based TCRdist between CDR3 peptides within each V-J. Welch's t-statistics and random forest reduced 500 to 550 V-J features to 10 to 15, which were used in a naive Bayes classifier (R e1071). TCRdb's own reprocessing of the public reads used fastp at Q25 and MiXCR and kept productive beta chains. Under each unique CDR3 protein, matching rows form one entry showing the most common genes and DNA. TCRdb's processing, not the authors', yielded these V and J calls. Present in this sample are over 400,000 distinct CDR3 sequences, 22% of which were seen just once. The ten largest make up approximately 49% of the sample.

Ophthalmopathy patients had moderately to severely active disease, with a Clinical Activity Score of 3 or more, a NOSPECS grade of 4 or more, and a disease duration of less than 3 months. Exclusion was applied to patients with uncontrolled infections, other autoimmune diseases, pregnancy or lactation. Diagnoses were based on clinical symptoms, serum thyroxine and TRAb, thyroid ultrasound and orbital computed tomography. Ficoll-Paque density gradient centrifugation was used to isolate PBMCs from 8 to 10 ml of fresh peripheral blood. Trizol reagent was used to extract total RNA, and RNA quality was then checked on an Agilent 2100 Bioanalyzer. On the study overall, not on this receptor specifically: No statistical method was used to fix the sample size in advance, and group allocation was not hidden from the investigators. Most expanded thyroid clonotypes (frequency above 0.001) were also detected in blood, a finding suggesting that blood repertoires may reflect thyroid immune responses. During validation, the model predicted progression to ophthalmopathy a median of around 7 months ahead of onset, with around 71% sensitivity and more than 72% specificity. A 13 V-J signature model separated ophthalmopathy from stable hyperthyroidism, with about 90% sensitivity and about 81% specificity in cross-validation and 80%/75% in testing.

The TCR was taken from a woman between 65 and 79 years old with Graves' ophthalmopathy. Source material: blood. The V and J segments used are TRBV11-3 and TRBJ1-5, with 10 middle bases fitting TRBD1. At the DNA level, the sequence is TGTGCCAGCAGCGGAGACCGGGACAGGGGAATTGGGGGCAATCAGCCCCAGCATTTT. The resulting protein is CASSGDRDRGIGGNQPQHF.